This T cell receptor beta chain is from a study of blood T cell repertoires in COVID-19. In the study overall: Some COVID-19 samples were acute and others convalescent; all came from the United States, Italy and Spain. The analysed material was cDNA or gDNA that came from T cells, B-cell-depleted T cells, or PBMCs.

CDR3 size: 18 residues. V was clipped by 8 bases and J by 3 bases; unmatched bases: 22. Germline V gives CDR1 GTSNPN, CDR2 SVGIG (reference sequence). Authors' methods: Reference gene primer amplification in the assay estimated nucleated cell counts. TCRdb's table, derived via immunoSEQ multiplex PCR, lists solely in-frame clones and lacks some. V and J calls plus clone size are reproduced from that table; the DNA served to infer D and trimming. Counted here are around 93,000 clones, over 80% occurring once; the ten biggest clones make up 15% to 20%. The sequence was obtained from an elderly man with acute or convalescent COVID-19. The chain uses TRBV30 and TRBJ2-3; TRBD1 matches 8 bases. Sequenced input: peripheral blood. The CDR3 sequence: CAHAETGEFFLRTDTQYF. CDR3 coding DNA: TGTGCCCATGCCGAGACAGGGGAATTTTTTTTGAGGACAGATACGCAGTATTTT.